Below, 3 T cell receptor beta chains from the same sample are listed, as sequenced in a study of T cell responses to AZD1222 COVID-19 vaccine. The protocol was immunoSEQ multiplex PCR, while the TCRdb copy is restricted to in-frame clones and leaves out a portion. The table shows about 130,000 clones, with 90% occurring only once. Source: peripheral blood, taken on day 0 of AZD1222 vaccination. The receptors originated from an adult in good health.

The V and J genes are TRBV7-9 and TRBJ2-7; D gene ambiguous. The CDR3 runs 13 residues. V shed 5 bases and J shed 5 bases, with 13 bases lying between them. Per the germline V gene, CDR1 is SEHNR and CDR2 is FQNEAQ (reference sequence). The CDR3 coding sequence is TGTGCCAGCAGCCCTGGGCTAGGGAACGAGCAGTACTTC. Protein sequence: CASSPGLGNEQYF.

CDR3 amino acids: CASWPRDSNQPQHF. DNA of the CDR3: TGTGCCAGCTGGCCCCGGGACAGCAATCAGCCCCAGCATTTT. V is TRBV28 and J is TRBJ1-5, with D possibly matching TRBD1 (5 bases). This CDR3 region has 14 residues. Germline V gene data show CDR1 as MDHEN and CDR2 as SYDVKM. The ends were cut back, 8 bases at V and 1 base at J, with 12 bases in the middle.

This clone appeared a single time. The chain employs TRBV7-2 and TRBJ1-3, with a weak D call TRBD1 (5 bases). The CDR3 contains 15 residues. Trimming left V 3 bases short and J 4 bases short, with 13 bases between. Per germline, CDR1 SGHTA and CDR2 FQGNSA. This CDR3 reads CASSLGPGSGNTIYF. CDR3 DNA sequence: TGTGCCAGCAGCTTGGGGCCGGGCTCCGGAAACACCATATATTTT.